The 23 T cell receptor beta chains reported below all come from one sample, sequenced in a study of CD8+CD57+ T cells in acquired aplastic anemia. Using genomic DNA as the template, TCR beta VDJ and CDR3 profiling was carried out. From the reads, TCRdb called clonotypes with MiXCR, one entry per CDR3 protein. This repertoire shows roughly 290,000 distinct CDR3 sequences, roughly 61% found once; its top ten account for roughly 1.2%. Patients selected for sequencing had displayed CD8+CD57+ cell expansion by flow cytometry. The sequenced material came from sorted CD4+, CD8+, or CD8+CD57+ T cells (not recorded which) from PBMCs. These receptors all come from a human donor with aplastic anemia.

The chain uses TRBV7-8 and TRBJ1-1, with a weak D call TRBD1 (6 bases). Deletions cut 1 base from V and 3 bases from J, with 9 bases between. The germline gives CDR1 SGHVS, CDR2 FQNEAQ. The CDR3 has 14 residues. CDR3 DNA: TGTGCCAGCAGCTTAGGCAGGGGATACACTGAAGCTTTCTTT. The encoded protein is CASSLGRGYTEAFF.

Ten or more counts support this clonotype. V and J are TRBV20-1 and TRBJ2-7, with 7 bases matching TRBD2. The CDR3 totals 14 residues. CDR1 is DFQATT, CDR2 SNEGSKA, per germline (reference sequence). V lost 0 bases to trimming and J lost 2 bases; unmatched junction nucleotides: 4. The CDR3 coding sequence is TGCAGTGCTAGAGATAGCGGGTTAGCCTACGAGCAGTACTTC. It encodes CSARDSGLAYEQYF.

The chain couples TRBV20-1 to TRBJ2-7; a weak D match, TRBD1 (7 bases). CDR1 and CDR2 (germline): DFQATT, SNEGSKA (reference sequence). The germline V and J ends were trimmed by 1 base and 2 bases, with 15 bases remaining between them. The CDR3 spans 15 residues. The chain's CDR3 is CSARAGGGLTYEQYF. CDR3 DNA: TGCAGTGCTAGAGCAGGGGGAGGACTCACCTACGAGCAGTACTTC.

This clonotype was detected ten times or more. The CDR3 spells CASSPGRLSGANVLTF. The CDR3 nucleotides are TGTGCCAGTAGCCCGGGACGTCTGTCTGGGGCCAACGTCCTGACTTTC. The chain uses TRBV19 and TRBJ2-6; D is tentatively TRBD1 or TRBD2 (5 bases each). V was clipped by 6 bases and J by 1 base, with 13 bases between them. Germline values: CDR1 LNHDA, CDR2 SQIVND (reference sequence). The CDR3 is 16 residues long.

Regarding this clonotype: The junction does not match germline at one end; this may be a read error. The chain uses TRBV7-9 and TRBJ2-1, with no clear D. The V gene's germline CDR1 is SEHNR and CDR2 FQNEAQ (reference sequence). The CDR3 has 11 residues. The CDR3 nucleotides read TGTGCCAGCAGTTACGACAATGAGAAGTTCTTC. This codes for CASSYDNEKFF.

Only one count was recorded for this clonotype. The rearrangement joins TRBV6-1 to TRBJ2-7; the D is unclear. This CDR3 comprises 14 residues. Germline V gene sequence: CDR1 MNHNS, CDR2 SASEGT. Trimming cost V 3 bases and J 0 bases, with 9 bases left between them. Here the CDR3 DNA reads TGTGCCAGCAGTGACAGCTGGCCCTCCTACGAGCAGTACTTC. Its protein is CASSDSWPSYEQYF.

The V call is TRBV7-2, the J call TRBJ2-7; 9 bases agree with TRBD1. From germline, CDR1 is SGHTA and CDR2 FQGNSA. J lost 0 bases, V lost 7 bases, and 7 bases had no gene match. This CDR3 is built from 15 residues. CDR3 amino acids: CASTPGTGSSYEQYF. The CDR3 bases are TGTGCCAGCACTCCCGGGACAGGGAGCTCCTACGAGCAGTACTTC.

Ten or more counts support this clonotype. The chain has TRBV12-3 or TRBV12-4 and TRBJ1-6; D is possibly TRBD1 (6 bases). The CDR3 extends over 15 amino acids. V dropped 2 bases and J dropped 8 bases, with 13 bases sitting between them. CDR3 in amino acids: CASSLTRDTDSPLHF. The CDR3 DNA reads TGTGCCAGCAGTTTAACCCGGGACACGGATTCACCCCTCCACTTT.

This clonotype appeared a few times. The genes are TRBV30 and TRBJ1-3, with D possibly being TRBD1 (6 bases). CDR1 is GTSNPN and CDR2 is SVGIG in the germline V gene (reference sequence). The CDR3 is made up of 15 amino acids. V was pared by 0 bases and J by 1 base, with 10 bases between. The DNA of the CDR3 is TGTGCCTGGAGTGTCGGGACACTTTCTGGAAACACCATATATTTT. This codes for CAWSVGTLSGNTIYF. Supplemented by reference TRBV30 and TRBJ1-3, the full variable domain reads SQTIHQWPATLVQPVGSPLSLECTVEGTSNPNLYWYRQAAGRGLQLLFYSVGIGQISSEVPQNLSASRPQDRQFILSSKKLLLSDSGFYLCAWSVGTLSGNTIYFGEGSWLTVV.

In this sample, this clonotype turned up many times. The V and J genes are TRBV12-3 or TRBV12-4 and TRBJ2-3; D might be TRBD1 (6 bases). This CDR3 region has 15 residues. V was shortened by 6 bases and J by 2 bases, with 15 bases between the two germline ends. The CDR3 DNA reads as TGTGCCAGCAGCCCCTCACAGGGATACACAGATACGCAGTATTTT. This translates into CASSPSQGYTDTQYF.

The V and J genes are TRBV15 and TRBJ1-4, with 8 bases lining up with TRBD1. Germline CDR1 is LNHNV and CDR2 is YYDKDF (reference sequence). The CDR3 extends over 16 amino acids. J lost 0 bases, V lost 3 bases, and 3 bases had no gene match. CDR3 nucleotides: TGTGCCACCAGCAGCGGGACAGGTCCAACTAATGAAAAACTGTTTTTT. Its translation: CATSSGTGPTNEKLFF.

This chain joins TRBV5-1 and TRBJ2-5; 9 bases are shared with TRBD2. CDR3 length: 16 residues. Germline trimming cut 4 bases from V and 5 bases from J; bases unmatched to any gene: 12. Germline values: CDR1 SGHRS, CDR2 YFSETQ. The chain's CDR3 is CASSPGVAGEGETQYF. The CDR3 nucleotides read TGCGCCAGCAGCCCCGGGGTAGCGGGAGAGGGGGAGACCCAGTACTTC.

V is TRBV20-1 and J is TRBJ2-3; D tentatively reads TRBD1 or TRBD2 (7 bases each). Trimming removed 1 base at V and 5 bases at J, with 16 bases between. The CDR3 sequence is 15 residues long. Germline V gene lookup returns CDR1 DFQATT and CDR2 SNEGSKA (reference sequence). CDR3 loop: CSARGGGGLIDTQYF. The CDR3 bases are TGCAGTGCTAGAGGGGGAGGGGGCCTCATAGATACGCAGTATTTT.

The V gene is TRBV7-7, the J gene TRBJ2-5, with D perhaps matching TRBD2 (6 bases). Trimming took off 3 bases at V and 1 base at J, with 15 bases between the two ends. This CDR3 is 16 amino acids long. Looked up from germline, CDR1 is SSHAT and CDR2 is FNYEAQ (reference sequence). The CDR3 sequence: CASSLGRLVLQETQYF. The CDR3 coding sequence is TGTGCCAGCAGCTTGGGAAGACTAGTCCTCCAAGAGACCCAGTACTTC.

A few counts support this clonotype. The limits of the CDR3 on the DNA are not certain, so only TCRdb's listed CDR3 is given. This chain joins TRBV5-5 and TRBJ2-7; the table's D call TRBD1 went unverified against the DNA. The CDR3 is made up of 14 amino acids, end residues included. The germline CDR1 and CDR2 sequences are SGHKS and YYEKEE (reference sequence). The CDR3 loop is CASSFGPGNYEQYF.

This clonotype was counted a single time. The chain combines TRBV20-1 with TRBJ2-4, with unresolved D. The CDR3 length is 15 residues. CDR1 and CDR2 (germline): DFQATT, SNEGSKA (reference sequence). Trimming took 0 bases from V and 1 from J, leaving 10 bases between them. The CDR3 bases are TGCAGTGCTAGAGAGCACAGCTTTGCCAAAAACATTCAGTACTTC. This translates into CSAREHSFAKNIQYF.

This clonotype was seen a few times. The V call is TRBV2, the J call TRBJ1-5, with no clear D. This CDR3 is built from 13 residues. V dropped 6 bases and J dropped 7 bases, with 13 bases sitting between them. The germline V gene has CDR1 SNHLY and CDR2 FYNNEI. CDR3 loop: CASRQYGDQPQHF. The CDR3, as DNA: TGTGCCAGCAGACAGTACGGTGACCAGCCCCAGCATTTT.

The V gene is TRBV9, the J gene TRBJ1-2; 7 bases match TRBD1. The trim removed 3 bases at V and 4 bases at J, leaving 6 bases unmatched. The CDR3 contains 14 residues. Germline V gives CDR1 SGDLS, CDR2 YYNGEE. The CDR3 region is CASSEGTVSYGYTF. DNA of the CDR3: TGTGCCAGCAGCGAGGGGACAGTAAGCTATGGCTACACCTTC.

Worth noting for this clonotype: Its ends do not fully match the called genes, so a read error is possible. This chain links TRBV7-9 with TRBJ2-5; D perhaps matches TRBD1 (5 bases). In germline, CDR1 is SEHNR, CDR2 FQNEAQ (reference sequence). This CDR3 contains 15 residues. The CDR3 loop is CAGSLKGLGQETQYF. The CDR3 DNA reads as TGTGCCGGCAGCTTAAAGGGGCTTGGGCAAGAGACCCAGTACTTC.

This clonotype has a single count. The rearrangement links TRBV12-3 or TRBV12-4 to TRBJ2-1; D is undetermined. This CDR3 is built from 15 residues. Trimming left V 1 base short and J 6 bases short, with 13 bases between. In DNA form, the CDR3 reads TGTGCCAGCAGTTTAGTGGGTTCCTCGGGCAATGAGCAGTTCTTC. The encoded protein is CASSLVGSSGNEQFF.

In its sample, this clonotype was seen a few times. The J gene is TRBJ2-3, the V gene TRBV9; 7 bases match TRBD2. The CDR3 extends over 15 amino acids. Trimming cost V 2 bases and J 2 bases; bases outside gene matches: 5. CDR1 SGDLS and CDR2 YYNGEE come from the germline V gene. The CDR3 DNA is TGTGCCAGCAGCGTGACTAGCACCTACACAGATACGCAGTATTTT. This codes for CASSVTSTYTDTQYF.

The rearrangement joins TRBV24-1 to TRBJ2-6; tentative D call: TRBD1 (6 bases). V was shortened by 5 bases and J by 0 bases, with 10 bases between the two germline ends. The CDR3 covers 16 residues. Germline assignment: CDR1 KGHDR and CDR2 SFDVKD. The CDR3 DNA reads as TGTGCCACCAGTGTACCGGACAGCTCTGGGGCCAACGTCCTGACTTTC. Protein: CATSVPDSSGANVLTF.

V and J are TRBV19 and TRBJ2-1; no definite D call. The CDR3 sequence is 13 residues long. Germline values: CDR1 LNHDA, CDR2 SQIVND (reference sequence). Deletions cut 4 bases from V and 2 bases from J, with 6 bases between. The CDR3 region is CASSTRAYNEQFF. CDR3 coding DNA: TGTGCCAGTAGTACCCGCGCCTACAATGAGCAGTTCTTC.